One sample yielded the 20 T cell receptor beta chains listed below, sequenced in a study of OX40 agonist ivuxolimab in advanced cancers. The library was built by means of the immunoSEQ multiplex PCR assay. The table comes from immuneACCESS by way of TCRdb, which keeps in-frame sequences with V and J called. Part of the clones is missing from these tables; in studies checked, under half for an unresolved V gene and the rest for unknown reasons. For this sample there are approximately 54,000 clones; 65% to 85% appear just once. Less than 4% of the sample is held by the ten biggest clonotypes. Material: CD4+ or CD8+ T cells sorted from blood, obtained in a trial of the OX40 agonist ivuxolimab. The receptors stem from an adult with an advanced solid tumor such as melanoma, head and neck, liver or kidney cancer.

V is TRBV5-4 and J is TRBJ1-1; D gene ambiguous. Germline V gives CDR1 SGHNT, CDR2 YYREEE (reference sequence). CDR3 length: 14 amino acids. V lost 4 bases and J lost 5, with 15 bases in between. As DNA, the CDR3 is TGTGCCAGCAGCCCCGACCTAGCGGGGACTGAAGCTTTCTTT. Translating gives CASSPDLAGTEAFF. Variable domain in full (rest from reference TRBV5-4 and TRBJ1-1): ETGVTQSPTHLIKTRGQQVTLRCSSQSGHNTVSWYQQALGQGPQFIFQYYREEENGRGNFPPRFSGLQFPNYSSELNVNALELDDSALYLCASSPDLAGTEAFFGQGTRLTVV.

This clone occurred once. The V call is TRBV7-2, the J call TRBJ1-2; 8 nucleotides match TRBD1. The CDR3 runs to 13 residues. The V gene end was trimmed by 5 bases and the J gene end by 4 bases; junction bases not matched to a gene: 3. Germline V CDR1 and CDR2: SGHTA, FQGNSA. The DNA of the CDR3 is TGTGCCAGCAGCACCACAGGGGGCTATGGCTACACCTTC. It specifies CASSTTGGYGYTF.

CDR3 coding DNA: TGTGCCGTCCGGACAGGGAAGGTGAACACTGAAGCTTTCTTT. Translating it yields CAVRTGKVNTEAFF. The rearrangement links TRBV15 to TRBJ1-1; 8 nucleotides line up with TRBD1. In germline, CDR1 is LNHNV, CDR2 YYDKDF (reference sequence). The trim removed 11 bases at V and 0 bases at J, leaving 8 bases unmatched. The CDR3 loop spans 14 amino acids.

This clone was recorded a few times. This chain links TRBV6-1 with TRBJ1-2, with a tentative D call TRBD1 (5 bases). CDR1 is MNHNS, CDR2 SASEGT, per germline. The CDR3 is 12 amino acids. Trimming removed 3 bases from V and 4 bases from J, with 6 bases in between. The CDR3 nucleotides are TGTGCCAGCAGTGAGAGGGGCTATGGCTACACCTTC. It is translated as CASSERGYGYTF.

CDR3 sequence (DNA): TGTGCCAGCAGTTACAGGGCGGCAGGGATAGGCCACGAGCAGTACTTC. Encoded protein: CASSYRAAGIGHEQYF. The rearrangement joins TRBV6-5 to TRBJ2-7, with D tentatively TRBD1 (5 bases). V lost 2 bases to trimming and J lost 5 bases, with 19 bases between them. Germline-derived CDR1 and CDR2 are MNHEY and SVGAGI. The CDR3 has 16 residues.

The CDR3 DNA follows: TGTGCCAGCATACGGACTAACCAAGAGACCCAGTACTTC. This gives the protein CASIRTNQETQYF. The chain carries TRBV6-1 and TRBJ2-5, with TRBD2 as a possible D gene (6 bases). The germline CDR1 and CDR2 sequences are MNHNS and SASEGT. CDR3 length equals 13 residues. V was pared by 7 bases and J by 0 bases, with 9 bases between.

The V gene is TRBV4-1, the J gene TRBJ2-2; tentative D call: TRBD1 (6 bases). Trimming took off 4 bases at V and 2 bases at J, with 17 bases between the two ends. CDR3 length: 17 amino acids. Germline CDR1 MGHRA, CDR2 YSYEKL. The CDR3 is CASSPHPDRFNTGELFF. DNA for the CDR3: TGCGCCAGCAGCCCACACCCGGACAGATTTAACACCGGGGAGCTGTTTTTT.

V and J are TRBV19 and TRBJ1-3; 8 bases match TRBD1. Germline V gene sequence: CDR1 LNHDA, CDR2 SQIVND (reference sequence). V lost 8 bases, J lost 0 bases, and 12 bases stayed unmatched. The CDR3 extends over 17 amino acids. The DNA of the CDR3 is TGTGCCAGTGGTTTGTTGTCAGGGGGCAACTCTGGAAACACCATATATTTT. It codes for CASGLLSGGNSGNTIYF.

V usage is TRBV18 and J usage is TRBJ2-2; D is unclear. The CDR3 loop spans 14 amino acids. CDR1 is KGHSH and CDR2 is LQKENI in the germline V gene. V lost 3 bases to trimming and J lost 4 bases, with 9 bases between them. The CDR3, as DNA: TGTGCCAGCTCACCGGAACGGCCCACCGGGGAGCTGTTTTTT. Encoded protein: CASSPERPTGELFF.

The gene calls are TRBV14 and TRBJ1-1, with D tentatively TRBD1 (5 bases). There are 14 residues in the CDR3. Germline CDR1 is SGHDN and CDR2 is FVKESK. Trimming pared 3 bases from V and 4 bases from J, leaving 12 bases between. The CDR3 spells CASSHRASGTEAFF. The DNA of the CDR3 is TGTGCCAGCAGCCACAGGGCATCGGGCACTGAAGCTTTCTTT.

DNA of the CDR3: TGTGCCAGCAGTCCTAGGACAGGGGCGTACTATGGCTACACCTTC. Amino acids: CASSPRTGAYYGYTF. The genes are TRBV27 and TRBJ1-2, with 9 bases matching TRBD1. The germline gives CDR1 MNHEY, CDR2 SMNVEV (reference sequence). This CDR3 comprises 15 residues. V was clipped by 5 bases and J by 3 bases; unmatched bases: 7.

The chain is built from TRBV20-1 and TRBJ2-5; D uncertain. This CDR3 is 11 amino acids long. CDR1 and CDR2 (germline): DFQATT, SNEGSKA (reference sequence). V was clipped by 6 bases and J by 5 bases, with 10 bases between them. The CDR3 is CSAEPGETQYF. In DNA form, the CDR3 reads TGCAGTGCCGAACCTGGGGAGACCCAGTACTTC.

The chain links TRBV12-5 to TRBJ2-3, with 16 positions matching TRBD2. This CDR3 has 18 amino acids. Germline CDR1 and CDR2: LGHNT and FRNRAP. The V segment lost 3 bases and the J segment 7 bases; nucleotides outside the gene matches: 10. In DNA form, the CDR3 reads TGTGCTAGTGGTTTTTCATCCGGGACTAGCGGGGGGGCAAATACGCAGTATTTT. It specifies CASGFSSGTSGGANTQYF.

The chain carries TRBV2 and TRBJ2-2; D not certain. Germline loops: CDR1 SNHLY, CDR2 FYNNEI. The ends were cut back, 7 bases at V and 0 bases at J, with 9 bases in the middle. The CDR3 consists of 14 residues. The CDR3 region is CASNVDSNTGELFF. In DNA form, the CDR3 reads TGTGCCAGCAACGTGGATTCGAACACCGGGGAGCTGTTTTTT.

The chain joins TRBV7-9 to TRBJ2-3; tentatively, D is TRBD2 (6 bases). This CDR3 region has 16 residues. From germline, CDR1 is SEHNR and CDR2 FQNEAQ (reference sequence). V lost 4 bases to trimming and J lost 2 bases, with 16 bases between them. The CDR3 nucleotides are TGTGCCAGCAGCTCCCCGCCGGGACTCTACACAGATACGCAGTATTTT. It encodes CASSSPPGLYTDTQYF.

This clone was picked up a small number of times. CDR3 DNA: TGCGCCAGCAGTGAGTCGGACGACTACAATGAGCAGTTCTTC. Its translation is CASSESDDYNEQFF. The chain couples TRBV10-1 to TRBJ2-1; D is unresolved. This CDR3 contains 14 residues. Trimming pared 0 bases from V and 3 bases from J, leaving 6 bases between. Germline assignment: CDR1 WNHNN and CDR2 SYGVQD (reference sequence).

In DNA form, the CDR3 reads TGTGCCAGCAGCAAAAATAGCTACGAGCAGTACTTC. It encodes CASSKNSYEQYF. The V call is TRBV5-4, the J call TRBJ2-7; the D is unclear. This CDR3 contains 12 residues. V was shortened by 4 bases and J by 3 bases, with 8 bases between the two germline ends. From germline, CDR1 is SGHNT and CDR2 YYREEE (reference sequence).

The rearrangement uses TRBV18 and TRBJ1-2; 8 bases map to TRBD1. The trim removed 1 base at V and 4 bases at J, leaving 11 bases unmatched. CDR1 is KGHSH, CDR2 LQKENI, per germline. The CDR3 spans 17 residues. This CDR3 reads CASSPRGTGSLGYGYTF. The DNA for the CDR3 is TGTGCCAGCTCACCACGCGGGACAGGATCCCTCGGCTATGGCTACACCTTC.

The rearrangement uses TRBV6-5 and TRBJ1-2; D not certain. Germline V CDR1 and CDR2: MNHEY, SVGAGI. The CDR3 is 14 residues long. V was clipped by 5 bases and J by 4 bases, with 14 bases between them. CDR3 amino acids: CASSLQSGSYGYTF. The CDR3, as DNA: TGTGCCAGCAGTCTACAAAGCGGGTCCTATGGCTACACCTTC.

J is TRBJ1-2 and V is TRBV18, with TRBD1 matching 7 bases. Germline assignment: CDR1 KGHSH and CDR2 LQKENI. V shed 3 bases, J shed 7 bases, and the junction held 20 bases outside the gene matches. The CDR3 contains 18 residues. Written as DNA, the CDR3 is TGTGCCAGCTCACCCTACTTGGACAGGACAAGGGGGAAGAGTGGCTACACCTTC. Protein: CASSPYLDRTRGKSGYTF. Complete variable domain (other parts from reference TRBV18 and TRBJ1-2): NAGVMQNPRHLVRRRGQEARLRCSPMKGHSHVYWYRQLPEEGLKFMVYLQKENIIDESGMPKERFSAEFPKEGPSILRIQQVVRGDSAAYFCASSPYLDRTRGKSGYTFGSGTRLTVV.